Following are 17 T cell receptor beta chains from one sample sequenced in a study of persistence of HIV-infected CD4 T cells. The libraries were made with immunoSEQ version 4 in survey mode. TCRdb keeps only in-frame clones here, not all; method: immunoSEQ multiplex PCR. Counted here are 25,000 to 35,000 clones, roughly 71% occurring once; the ten biggest clones make up roughly 1.5%. The stimulus was an HIV-1 Gag 15-mer peptide pool, roughly 1 ug/peptide/mL. CD4+ T cells upregulating both CD40 ligand and CD69 were sorted as responding cells. No antigen has been identified for these receptors. Specimen: CD4+ T cells sorted from PBMCs after roughly 18-hour stimulation, collected from a patient who received antiretroviral therapy. The receptors stem from an adult man with HIV who was CMV-seropositive.

The chain combines TRBV19 with TRBJ1-4; 7 bases are a match to TRBD1. V gave up 7 bases and J gave up 4 bases; unmatched junction bases: 3. This CDR3 contains 13 residues. Per the germline V gene, CDR1 is LNHDA and CDR2 is SQIVND (reference sequence). CDR3 sequence (DNA): TGTGCCAGTAATAGACAGGGTAATGAAAAACTGTTTTTT. Encoded protein: CASNRQGNEKLFF.

The V gene is TRBV19, the J gene TRBJ1-5; possibly TRBD1 for D (5 bases). The CDR3 extends over 13 amino acids. The germline gives CDR1 LNHDA, CDR2 SQIVND (reference sequence). V was trimmed by 9 bases and J by 5 bases, leaving 14 bases between them. The CDR3 loop is CASAWGGDQPQHF. Here the CDR3 DNA reads TGTGCCAGCGCCTGGGGGGGAGATCAGCCCCAGCATTTT.

The J gene is TRBJ2-7, the V gene TRBV2; 7 bases match TRBD2. The length of the CDR3 is 15 residues. Trimming at V came to 3 bases and at J to 2 bases, leaving 7 bases not matched to a gene. Germline V gene sequence: CDR1 SNHLY, CDR2 FYNNEI. The CDR3 here is CASSDPGRGAYEQYF. The CDR3, as DNA: TGTGCCAGCAGTGATCCGGGACGGGGGGCCTACGAGCAGTACTTC.

This clone was counted a single time. The chain links TRBV7-8 to TRBJ1-5, with D unresolved. V was clipped by 2 bases and J by 0 bases, with 11 bases between them. The CDR3 spans 16 residues. Per the germline V gene, CDR1 is SGHVS and CDR2 is FQNEAQ. The DNA of the CDR3 is TGTGCCAGCAGCTTATCCCGAACCCTTAGCAATCAGCCCCAGCATTTT. This codes for CASSLSRTLSNQPQHF.

This chain joins TRBV21-1 and TRBJ2-2; the listed D gene, TRBD1, was not tested against the DNA. TRBV21-1 is an annotated pseudogene. CDR3 length: 16 residues. The CDR3 bases are TGTGCCAGCAGCACCCGACAGGGGGCTGACACCGGGGAGCTGTTTTTT. It specifies CASSTRQGADTGELFF.

The V and J genes are TRBV6-2 or TRBV6-3 and TRBJ1-5, with TRBD1 identical over 8 bases. In germline, CDR1 is MNHEY, CDR2 SVGEGT. The J segment lost 4 bases and the V segment lost 5 bases, leaving 4 bases of the junction unmatched. The CDR3 totals 14 residues. CDR3 coding DNA: TGTGCCAGCAGTCGGACAGGGTTGAATCAGCCCCAGCATTTT. This translates into CASSRTGLNQPQHF.

This sequence joins TRBV7-3 and TRBJ2-2; D may correspond to TRBD1 or TRBD2 (5 bases each). This CDR3 has 14 residues. CDR1 SGHTA and CDR2 FQGTGA come from the germline V gene. V was clipped by 5 bases and J by 8 bases, with 15 bases between them. The CDR3 reads CASSPGAGLGELFF. CDR3 nucleotide sequence: TGTGCCAGCAGCCCCGGGGCAGGGCTAGGGGAGCTGTTTTTT.

V and J are TRBV19 and TRBJ1-6, with 7 positions matching TRBD1. V was pared by 7 bases and J by 5 bases, with 14 bases of the junction left unmatched. The CDR3 runs to 17 residues. CDR1 LNHDA and CDR2 SQIVND come from the germline V gene (reference sequence). Here the CDR3 reads CASISATGQRNNSPLHF. The CDR3 DNA sequence: TGTGCCAGTATCTCCGCGACAGGGCAGAGAAATAATTCACCCCTCCACTTT. Full variable domain (missing parts from reference TRBV19 and TRBJ1-6): DGGITQSPKYLFRKEGQNVTLSCEQNLNHDAMYWYRQDPGQGLRLIYYSQIVNDFQKGDIAEGYSVSREKKESFPLTVTSAQKNPTAFYLCASISATGQRNNSPLHFGNGTRLTVT.

The rearrangement uses TRBV7-2 and TRBJ1-3; maybe TRBD1 (6 bases). Germline V gives CDR1 SGHTA, CDR2 FQGNSA. CDR3 length: 16 residues. Trimming shortened V by 3 bases and J by 0 bases, and 12 bases separated the two germline ends. The CDR3 loop is CASSFGLGGSGNTIYF. Written as DNA, the CDR3 is TGTGCCAGCAGCTTCGGATTAGGGGGCTCTGGAAACACCATATATTTT. Full variable domain (missing parts from reference TRBV7-2 and TRBJ1-3): GAGVSQSPSNKVTEKGKDVELRCDPISGHTALYWYRQSLGQGLEFLIYFQGNSAPDKSGLPSDRFSAERTGGSVSTLTIQRTQQEDSAVYLCASSFGLGGSGNTIYFGEGSWLTVV.

Points on this clone: Within the sample, other DNA sequences also encode this same CDR3. The J gene is TRBJ2-5, the V gene TRBV7-2; D possibly matches TRBD1 or TRBD2 (6 bases each). The CDR3 is made up of 13 amino acids. The V end lost 3 bases, the J end lost 5 bases, and 10 bases lay between the germline ends. Germline V gene lookup returns CDR1 SGHTA and CDR2 FQGNSA. The CDR3 DNA sequence: TGTGCCAGCAGCTTGACGGGGGCTGAGACCCAGTACTTC. Amino acids: CASSLTGAETQYF.

This clone was observed a handful of times. The chain uses TRBV2 and TRBJ1-5; D may be TRBD1 (5 bases). The germline V gene encodes CDR1 SNHLY and CDR2 FYNNEI. V dropped 6 bases and J dropped 2 bases, with 11 bases sitting between them. This CDR3 is built from 14 residues. The CDR3 reads CASSPGTRNQPQHF. The CDR3 nucleotides read TGTGCCAGCAGCCCCGGGACGCGCAATCAGCCCCAGCATTTT.

For the CDR3, the DNA is TGTGCCAGCAGTGAAGTGAGGGGAAGGACCGGGGAGCTGTTTTTT. Protein: CASSEVRGRTGELFF. The rearrangement uses TRBV6-1 and TRBJ2-2, with D possibly called TRBD1 or TRBD2 (5 bases each). The CDR3 runs 15 residues. The germline CDR1 and CDR2 sequences are MNHNS and SASEGT. The V gene lost 1 base and the J gene lost 5 bases, with 11 bases spanning the gap.

The V gene is TRBV30, the J gene TRBJ2-2; possible D gene TRBD1, 6 bases. This CDR3 spans 13 amino acids. The germline V gene encodes CDR1 GTSNPN and CDR2 SVGIG (reference sequence). With 7 bases removed from V and 4 bases from J, the gap between germline ends came to 13 bases. CDR3 region: CASRDTSTGELFF. CDR3 nucleotides: TGTGCCTCGAGGGACACCTCCACCGGGGAGCTGTTTTTT.

V is TRBV2 and J is TRBJ2-3, with 9 bases lining up with TRBD2. This CDR3 has 15 amino acids. Trimming at V came to 6 bases and at J to 6 bases, leaving 10 bases not matched to a gene. Germline CDR1 and CDR2: SNHLY and FYNNEI. The CDR3 DNA is TGTGCCAGCAGAATGAGCGGGGGGCCAGGGGATACGCAGTATTTT. This sequence encodes CASRMSGGPGDTQYF.

The CDR3 DNA is TGTGCCAGCAGTGAAGGGGCGTGGAATCAGCCCCAGCATTTT. Translated: CASSEGAWNQPQHF. The chain joins TRBV2 to TRBJ1-5; D ambiguous. There are 14 residues in the CDR3. With 1 base removed from V and 4 bases from J, the gap between germline ends came to 8 bases. Germline V gene lookup returns CDR1 SNHLY and CDR2 FYNNEI.

This clone was counted only a few times. The chain is built from TRBV5-1 and TRBJ1-5; no clear D. Germline-derived CDR1 and CDR2 are SGHRS and YFSETQ. CDR3 size: 14 residues. With 0 bases removed from V and 3 bases from J, the gap between germline ends came to 7 bases. CDR3 DNA: TGCGCCAGCAGCTTGGACGGCACCAATCAGCCCCAGCATTTT. Its protein is CASSLDGTNQPQHF.

The J gene is TRBJ1-3, the V gene TRBV6-2 or TRBV6-3; D is perhaps TRBD1 (6 bases). Per the germline V gene, CDR1 is MNHEY and CDR2 is SVGEGT. Trimming shortened V by 5 bases and J by 4 bases, and 18 bases separated the two germline ends. This CDR3 contains 16 residues. This CDR3 reads CASSDPGHSGGNTIYF. CDR3 sequence (DNA): TGTGCCAGCAGTGACCCGGGACACTCCGGGGGAAACACCATATATTTT.